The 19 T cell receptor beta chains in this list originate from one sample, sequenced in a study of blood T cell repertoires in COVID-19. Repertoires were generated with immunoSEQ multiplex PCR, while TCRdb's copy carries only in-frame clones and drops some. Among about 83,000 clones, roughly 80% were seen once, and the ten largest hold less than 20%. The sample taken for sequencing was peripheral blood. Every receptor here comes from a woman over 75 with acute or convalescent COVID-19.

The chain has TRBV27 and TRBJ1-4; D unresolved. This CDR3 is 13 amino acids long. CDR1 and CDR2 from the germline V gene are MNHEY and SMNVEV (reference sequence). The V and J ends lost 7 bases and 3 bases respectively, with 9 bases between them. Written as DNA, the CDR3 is TGTGCCAGCAAGGAGAGTGCTAATGAAAAACTGTTTTTT. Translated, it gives CASKESANEKLFF.

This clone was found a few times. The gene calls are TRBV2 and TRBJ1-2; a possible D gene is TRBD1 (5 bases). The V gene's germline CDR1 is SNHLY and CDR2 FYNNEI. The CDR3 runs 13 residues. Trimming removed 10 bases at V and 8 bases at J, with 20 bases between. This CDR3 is CATVGRGGLGYTF. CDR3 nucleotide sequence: TGTGCCACCGTGGGACGGGGAGGATTGGGCTACACCTTC.

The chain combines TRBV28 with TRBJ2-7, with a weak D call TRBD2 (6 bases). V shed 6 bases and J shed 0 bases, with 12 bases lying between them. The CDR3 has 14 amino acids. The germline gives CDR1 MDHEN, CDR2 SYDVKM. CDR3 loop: CASRGSGSSYEQYF. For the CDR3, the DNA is TGTGCCAGCAGGGGCTCCGGGAGCTCCTACGAGCAGTACTTC.

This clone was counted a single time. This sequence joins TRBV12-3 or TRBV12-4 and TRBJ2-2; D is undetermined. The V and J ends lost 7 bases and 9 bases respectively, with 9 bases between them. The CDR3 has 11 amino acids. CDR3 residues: CASTRARELFF. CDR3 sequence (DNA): TGTGCCAGCACCCGCGCCCGGGAGCTGTTTTTT.

The CDR3 region is CASSTGDSNEKLFF. CDR3 DNA: TGCGCCAGCAGCACCGGGGACAGTAATGAAAAACTGTTTTTT. This chain joins TRBV5-1 and TRBJ1-4, with TRBD1 matching 7 bases. The CDR3 is made up of 14 amino acids. CDR1 and CDR2 from the germline V gene are SGHRS and YFSETQ. The V gene end was trimmed by 4 bases and the J gene end by 4 bases; junction bases not matched to a gene: 4. Filled out from reference TRBV5-1 and TRBJ1-4, the complete variable domain reads KAGVTQTPRYLIKTRGQQVTLSCSPISGHRSVSWYQQTPGQGLQFLFEYFSETQRNKGNFPGRFSGRQFSNSRSEMNVSTLELGDSALYLCASSTGDSNEKLFFGSGTQLSVL.

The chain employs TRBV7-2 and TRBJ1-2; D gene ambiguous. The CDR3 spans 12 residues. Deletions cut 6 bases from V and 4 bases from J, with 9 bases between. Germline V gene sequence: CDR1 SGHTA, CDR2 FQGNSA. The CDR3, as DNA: TGTGCCAGCAGTTTCGACACCTATGGCTACACCTTC. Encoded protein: CASSFDTYGYTF.

CDR3 sequence reads: CASSSPGQGDTEAFF. In nucleotides, the CDR3 is TGTGCCAGCAGTTCGCCGGGACAGGGAGATACTGAAGCTTTCTTT. This chain links TRBV6-2 or TRBV6-3 with TRBJ1-1, with TRBD1 matching over 9 bases. Trimming cost V 4 bases and J 5 bases; bases outside gene matches: 8. The germline V gene has CDR1 MNHEY and CDR2 SVGEGT. This CDR3 is 15 amino acids long.

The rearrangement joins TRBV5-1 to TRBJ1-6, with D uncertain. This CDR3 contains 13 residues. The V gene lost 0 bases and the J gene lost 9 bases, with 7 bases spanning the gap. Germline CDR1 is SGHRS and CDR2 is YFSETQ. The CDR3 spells CASSLGTGSPLHF. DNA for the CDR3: TGCGCCAGCAGCTTGGGCACGGGTTCACCCCTCCACTTT.

CDR3 DNA sequence: TGCGCCAGCAGCTCGGGGGGGGCCGGGACAGCGGCAGAGACCCAGTACTTC. This translates into CASSSGGAGTAAETQYF. The chain has TRBV5-1 and TRBJ2-5; TRBD2 is a possible D gene (8 bases). The CDR3 is 17 amino acids. V lost 3 bases to trimming and J lost 4 bases, with 22 bases between them. Germline loops: CDR1 SGHRS, CDR2 YFSETQ.

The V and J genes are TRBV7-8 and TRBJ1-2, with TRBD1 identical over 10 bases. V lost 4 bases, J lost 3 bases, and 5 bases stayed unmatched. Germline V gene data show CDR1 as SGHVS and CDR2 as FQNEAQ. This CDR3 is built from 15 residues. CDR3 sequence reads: CASSSAGTGDYGYTF. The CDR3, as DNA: TGTGCCAGCAGCTCGGCCGGGACAGGGGACTATGGCTACACCTTC. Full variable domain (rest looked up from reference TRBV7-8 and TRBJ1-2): GAGVSQSPRYKVAKRGQDVALRCDPISGHVSLFWYQQALGQGPEFLTYFQNEAQLDKSGLPSDRFFAERPEGSVSTLKIQRTQQEDSAVYLCASSSAGTGDYGYTFGSGTRLTVV.

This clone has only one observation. CDR3 in DNA: TGTGCCAGCAGCTTAGGTGGGGCCGCGACTGAAGCTTTCTTT. As protein: CASSLGGAATEAFF. The V and J genes are TRBV7-9 and TRBJ1-1; the D gene is possibly TRBD1 (5 bases). CDR3 length equals 14 residues. Trimming stripped 1 base from V and 5 bases from J, with 11 bases between. The germline CDR1 and CDR2 sequences are SEHNR and FQNEAQ (reference sequence).

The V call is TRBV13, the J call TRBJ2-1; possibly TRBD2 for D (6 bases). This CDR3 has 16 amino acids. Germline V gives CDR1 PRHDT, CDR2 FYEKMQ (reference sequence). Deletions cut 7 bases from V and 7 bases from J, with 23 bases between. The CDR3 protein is CASKSGGVGLGNEQFF. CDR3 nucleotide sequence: TGTGCCAGCAAATCTGGCGGGGTTGGGCTCGGGAATGAGCAGTTCTTC.

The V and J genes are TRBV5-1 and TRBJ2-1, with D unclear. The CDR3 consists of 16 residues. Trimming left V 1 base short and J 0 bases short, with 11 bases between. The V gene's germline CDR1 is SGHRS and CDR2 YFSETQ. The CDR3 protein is CASSLLGKSSYNEQFF. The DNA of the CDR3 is TGCGCCAGCAGCTTGTTGGGCAAGAGCTCCTACAATGAGCAGTTCTTC.

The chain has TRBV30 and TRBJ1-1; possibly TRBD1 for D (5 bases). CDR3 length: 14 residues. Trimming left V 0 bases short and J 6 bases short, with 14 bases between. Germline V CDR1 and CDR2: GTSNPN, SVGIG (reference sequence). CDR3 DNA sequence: TGTGCCTGGAGTGTTGGCAGGGCTTCCCCTGAAGCTTTCTTT. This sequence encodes CAWSVGRASPEAFF.

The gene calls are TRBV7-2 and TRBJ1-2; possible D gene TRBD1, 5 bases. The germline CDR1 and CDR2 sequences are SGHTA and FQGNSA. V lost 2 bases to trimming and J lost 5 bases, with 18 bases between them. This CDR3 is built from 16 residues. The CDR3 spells CASSLWGSGGRYGYTF. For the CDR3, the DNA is TGTGCCAGCAGCTTATGGGGGTCCGGGGGGAGGTATGGCTACACCTTC.

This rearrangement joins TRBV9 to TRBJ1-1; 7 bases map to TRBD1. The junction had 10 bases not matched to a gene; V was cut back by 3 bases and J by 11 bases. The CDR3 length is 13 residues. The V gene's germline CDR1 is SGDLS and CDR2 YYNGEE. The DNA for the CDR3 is TGTGCCAGCAGCGCCGCCGAGGGGGCCAGGGCTTTCTTT. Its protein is CASSAAEGARAFF.

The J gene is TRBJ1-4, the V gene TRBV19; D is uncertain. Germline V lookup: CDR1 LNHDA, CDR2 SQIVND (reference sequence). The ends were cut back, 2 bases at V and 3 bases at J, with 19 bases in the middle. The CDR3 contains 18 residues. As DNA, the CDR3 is TGTGCCAGTAGTATATCAGGCGGACGGAGGAGAGCTAATGAAAAACTGTTTTTT. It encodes CASSISGGRRRANEKLFF.

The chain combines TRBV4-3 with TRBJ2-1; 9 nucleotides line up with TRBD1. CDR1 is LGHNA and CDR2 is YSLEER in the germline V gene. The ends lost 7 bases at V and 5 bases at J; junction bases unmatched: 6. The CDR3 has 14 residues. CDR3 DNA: TGCGCCAGCAAAGGGACAGGGTTAAACAATGAGCAGTTCTTC. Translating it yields CASKGTGLNNEQFF.

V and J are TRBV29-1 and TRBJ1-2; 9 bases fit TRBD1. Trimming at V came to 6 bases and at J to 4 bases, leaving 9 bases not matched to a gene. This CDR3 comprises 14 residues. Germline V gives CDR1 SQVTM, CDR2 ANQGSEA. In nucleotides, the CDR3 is TGCAGCGTCCAGACAGGGGGGGGTACCTATGGCTACACCTTC. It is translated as CSVQTGGGTYGYTF.